These 29 T cell receptor beta chains were all obtained from the same sample, sequenced in a study of T cell clonality in common variable immunodeficiency. Study-level findings and limits: Fewer deletions and N-nucleotide insertions were reportedly seen in common variable immunodeficiency TCR beta sequences.

Assay used: immunoSEQ multiplex PCR; TCRdb lists only in-frame clones, some missing. The record shows about 23,000 clones for this sample, with no singletons present. Their antigens are not known. Sequencing used peripheral blood mononuclear cells. The receptors come from a human donor with common variable immunodeficiency.

Concerning this clone: The read is 3 residues too short to cover the CDR3 end, so that end is filled in from the germline J gene. Other DNA sequences within the sample encode an identical CDR3. The V gene is TRBV7-9, the J gene TRBJ1-1, with 9 bases matching TRBD1. CDR1 and CDR2 from the germline V gene are SEHNR and FQNEAQ (reference sequence). V shed 5 bases and J 4 bases; nucleotides not matched to a gene: 5. The CDR3 runs to 14 residues. CDR3 protein: CASSRGQGFTEAFF. The DNA read from the CDR3 is TGTGCCAGCAGCCGGGGACAGGGCTTCACTGAA.

This clone was recorded a few times. Read data end 3 residues before the CDR3 end; the end is taken from the germline J gene. This rearrangement joins TRBV30 to TRBJ1-2; D ambiguous. V shed 1 base and J shed 2 bases, with 11 bases lying between them. The length of the CDR3 is 14 residues. Germline V gene lookup returns CDR1 GTSNPN and CDR2 SVGIG (reference sequence). CDR3 sequence: CAWSDHKRNYGYTF. Partial CDR3 DNA: TGTGCCTGGAGTGACCACAAGAGAAACTATGGC. The whole variable domain, filled in from reference TRBV30 and TRBJ1-2, reads SQTIHQWPATLVQPVGSPLSLECTVEGTSNPNLYWYRQAAGRGLQLLFYSVGIGQISSEVPQNLSASRPQDRQFILSSKKLLLSDSGFYLCAWSDHKRNYGYTFGSGTRLTVV.

To note about this clone: The CDR3 extends 3 residues past the end of the read, so its final part is completed from the germline J gene. The chain carries TRBV19 and TRBJ1-4; perhaps TRBD1 as D (6 bases). V lost 9 bases and J lost 0, with 11 bases in between. Germline V gene sequence: CDR1 LNHDA, CDR2 SQIVND (reference sequence). The CDR3 has 14 amino acids. The CDR3 bases that were read are TGTGCCAGCTGTACAGGGTCAACTAATGAAAAA. It specifies CASCTGSTNEK. The CDR3, in full, reads CASCTGSTNEKLFF.

Concerning this clone: The read is 3 residues too short to cover the CDR3 end, so that end is filled in from the germline J gene. This chain connects TRBV20-1 to TRBJ2-7, with 8 bases that match TRBD1. The CDR3 is made up of 13 amino acids. V was clipped by 5 bases and J by 4 bases; unmatched bases: 7. Germline CDR1 reads DFQATT; CDR2 reads SNEGSKA (reference sequence). CDR3 DNA (partial): TGCAGTGCTCCTGGACAGGGAAGATACGAG. This codes for CSAPGQGRYE. The whole CDR3 is CSAPGQGRYEQYF.

This clone has a count of ten or more. The observed sequence ends 3 residues before the CDR3 terminus, with the missing tail filled in from the germline J gene. The chain joins TRBV30 to TRBJ1-1, with a possible D match to TRBD1 (6 bases). V lost 4 bases to trimming and J lost 5 bases, with 20 bases between them. Germline V gene sequence: CDR1 GTSNPN, CDR2 SVGIG (reference sequence). The CDR3 has 15 residues. The CDR3 here is CAWTPLGLRGTEAFF. The CDR3 bases that were read are TGTGCCTGGACCCCATTAGGGCTAAGGGGGACTGAA.

With regard to this clone: Coverage ceases 3 residues before the CDR3 finishes, and the germline J gene fills in the end. V is TRBV30 and J is TRBJ1-5, with 8 bases lining up with TRBD1. The ends lost 3 bases at V and 1 base at J; junction bases unmatched: 8. The germline CDR1 and CDR2 sequences are GTSNPN and SVGIG (reference sequence). The CDR3 is 16 residues long. CDR3 bases read: TGTGCCTGGAGACCCCTCGGACAGGGAAGCAATCAGCCC. Amino acid sequence: CAWRPLGQGSNQP. The CDR3, in full, reads CAWRPLGQGSNQPQHF.

In its sample, this clone was seen many times. The read gets to within 3 residues of the CDR3 end, and the germline J gene fills in the rest. V gene TRBV7-8 combines with J gene TRBJ2-1, with 11 positions matching TRBD2. This CDR3 is built from 16 residues. Per germline, CDR1 SGHVS and CDR2 FQNEAQ. V was pared by 2 bases and J by 3 bases, with 3 bases of the junction left unmatched. The sequenced part of the CDR3 DNA is TGTGCCAGCAGCTTATTAGCGGGAGGGAGCTACAATGAG. This translates into CASSLLAGGSYNE. The entire CDR3 protein is CASSLLAGGSYNEQFF.

This clone turned up a few times. Partial CDR3 DNA: TGTGCCAGCAGACTAGCGGGGGGCGCAAGCACCTACGAG. It translates to CASRLAGGASTYE. The full-length CDR3 reads as CASRLAGGASTYEQYF. The chain uses TRBV6-2 or TRBV6-3 and TRBJ2-7; 12 positions agree with TRBD2. The observed sequence ends 3 residues before the CDR3 terminus, with the missing tail filled in from the germline J gene. This CDR3 is built from 16 residues. J was trimmed by 2 bases and V by 6 bases; bases with no gene match: 8. Germline-derived CDR1 and CDR2 are MNHEY and SVGEGT.

This clone was recorded at least ten times. The CDR3 bases that were read are TGTGCCAGCTCACCCCGAGACAGGGGGCAGACCGGGGAG. Translation: CASSPRDRGQTGE. The CDR3 in full is CASSPRDRGQTGELFF. The chain is built from TRBV18 and TRBJ2-2; 10 bases agree with TRBD1. The missing CDR3 end, 3 residues past where the read stops, is filled in from the germline J gene. CDR3 size: 16 residues. J lost 5 bases, V lost 3 bases, and 6 bases had no gene match. CDR1 is KGHSH, CDR2 LQKENI, per germline.

This clone rates as large (0.1 to 1%). The CDR3 goes on 3 residues after the read ends, and that part is filled in from the germline J gene. J is TRBJ1-2 and V is TRBV5-4, with 8 bases matching TRBD1. V gave up 4 bases and J gave up 6 bases; unmatched junction bases: 8. The CDR3 is made up of 14 amino acids. Germline V gene sequence: CDR1 SGHNT, CDR2 YYREEE (reference sequence). The CDR3 reads CASSRDRKSHGYTF. The sequenced CDR3 bases are TGTGCCAGCAGCCGGGACAGGAAATCTCATGGC.

Comments on this clone: Read sequence stops 3 residues before the CDR3 end, and the germline J gene provides the missing end. The chain carries TRBV7-9 and TRBJ2-2; 11 bases are a match to TRBD2. Losses at the gene ends were 2 bases for V and 4 bases for J; bases not matched to a gene: 0. The CDR3 contains 15 residues. Germline-derived CDR1 and CDR2 are SEHNR and FQNEAQ (reference sequence). CDR3 protein: CASSLTSGGTGELFF. CDR3 DNA, as far as it was read: TGTGCCAGCAGCTTAACTAGCGGGGGCACCGGGGAG.

There are a few counts of this clone. The observed sequence ends 3 residues before the CDR3 terminus, with the missing tail filled in from the germline J gene. The chain couples TRBV2 to TRBJ2-3, with no clear D. V was cut by 4 bases and J by 4 bases, with 18 bases left in between. Germline CDR1 reads SNHLY; CDR2 reads FYNNEI. The CDR3 is 16 residues long. The sequenced CDR3 bases are TGTGCCAGCAGTGTCCGAGCAGGCGCAGGAGCAGATACG. Its translation is CASSVRAGAGADT. The whole CDR3 region reads CASSVRAGAGADTQYF.

This clone showed up many times. CDR3 DNA, as far as it was read: TGTGCCAGTACCATCGGTTGGGGGGGCGCGGATGAA. Protein sequence: CASTIGWGGADE. The full CDR3 reads CASTIGWGGADEAFF. The J gene is TRBJ1-1, the V gene TRBV19, with D possibly matching TRBD1 (6 bases). The read is 3 residues too short to cover the CDR3 end, so that end is filled in from the germline J gene. The V end was cut by 7 bases, the J end by 7 bases, with 22 bases between. CDR3 size: 15 residues. Germline V gene lookup returns CDR1 LNHDA and CDR2 SQIVND (reference sequence).

This clone was seen many times. Read data end 3 residues before the CDR3 end; the end is taken from the germline J gene. This chain connects TRBV19 to TRBJ2-7; 9 positions agree with TRBD1. The CDR3 length is 17 residues. Unmatched junction bases numbered 9, after V lost 1 base and J lost 2 bases. Per the germline V gene, CDR1 is LNHDA and CDR2 is SQIVND (reference sequence). The CDR3 reads CASSIVGPGQGTYEQYF. CDR3 DNA (partial): TGTGCCAGTAGTATAGTCGGACCGGGACAGGGAACCTACGAG.

As regards this clone: The read ends 3 residues early relative to the CDR3; the germline J gene fills the gap. This chain joins TRBV19 and TRBJ1-1; D call uncertain. V shed 2 bases and J shed 1 base, with 11 bases lying between them. This CDR3 comprises 15 residues. The germline V gene encodes CDR1 LNHDA and CDR2 SQIVND (reference sequence). The covered CDR3 bases are TGTGCCAGTAGTATACAAGGACTTAAGAACACTGAA. It is translated as CASSIQGLKNTE. The full-length CDR3 reads as CASSIQGLKNTEAFF.

This clone has more than one count but fewer than ten. The read halts 3 residues ahead of the CDR3 end, with the missing end drawn from the germline J gene. V gene TRBV2 combines with J gene TRBJ2-2; TRBD1 might be the D (6 bases). V lost 7 bases and J lost 1, with 10 bases in between. Germline V gene sequence: CDR1 SNHLY, CDR2 FYNNEI. The CDR3 sequence is 14 residues long. CDR3 sequence: CASKGTLNTGELFF. The CDR3 DNA, read in part, is TGTGCCAGCAAAGGGACATTGAACACCGGGGAG.

This clone was observed a few times. The DNA ends 3 residues before the CDR3 does, and the rest of the CDR3 is filled in from the germline J gene. The chain links TRBV7-2 to TRBJ2-3; TRBD2 matches 14 bases. Germline CDR1 and CDR2: SGHTA and FQGNSA. The ends lost 6 bases at V and 4 bases at J; junction bases unmatched: 3. The CDR3 has 15 amino acids. CDR3 loop: CASRAGLAGADTQYF. CDR3 DNA (partial): TGTGCCAGCAGAGCGGGACTAGCGGGGGCAGATACG. The full variable domain, rest sourced from reference TRBV7-2 and TRBJ2-3, is GAGVSQSPSNKVTEKGKDVELRCDPISGHTALYWYRQSLGQGLEFLIYFQGNSAPDKSGLPSDRFSAERTGGSVSTLTIQRTQQEDSAVYLCASRAGLAGADTQYFGPGTRLTVL.

This clone was recorded a few times. The CDR3 end lies 3 residues beyond the end of the read and is filled in from the germline J gene. The V gene is TRBV19, the J gene TRBJ1-2; D remains unclear. Germline V CDR1 and CDR2: LNHDA, SQIVND (reference sequence). The CDR3 loop spans 11 amino acids. The CDR3 DNA, read in part, is TGTGCCAGTAGTATCGGGGTCGGC. Translation: CASSIGVG. The whole CDR3 protein is CASSIGVGYTF.

Points on this clone: Read coverage stops 3 residues before the CDR3 terminus; the germline J gene supplies the remainder. This chain joins TRBV2 and TRBJ2-7, with D possibly matching TRBD1 (6 bases). Germline lookup yields CDR1 SNHLY and CDR2 FYNNEI. V lost 6 bases, J lost 4 bases, and 13 bases lay in between. CDR3 length: 13 residues. The CDR3 DNA, read in part, is TGTGCCAGCAGGTTAGACAGGCAATACGAG. Its translation: CASRLDRQYE. Given in full, the CDR3 is CASRLDRQYEQYF.

This clone has a handful of counts. The missing CDR3 end, 3 residues past where the read stops, is filled in from the germline J gene. The rearrangement links TRBV2 to TRBJ1-2; D not resolved. The CDR3 is 11 amino acids. Germline CDR1 SNHLY, CDR2 FYNNEI. CDR3 DNA, as far as it was read: TGTGCCAGCAGGACCGGGGTGGGC. Its protein product is CASRTGVG. The entire CDR3 reads CASRTGVGYTF. Variable domain in full (rest from reference TRBV2 and TRBJ1-2): EPEVTQTPSHQVTQMGQEVILRCVPISNHLYFYWYRQILGQKVEFLVSFYNNEISEKSEIFDDQFSVERPDGSNFTLKIRSTKLEDSAMYFCASRTGVGYTFGSGTRLTVV.

This clone was picked up many times. The CDR3 extends 3 residues past the end of the read, so its final part is completed from the germline J gene. This chain links TRBV19 with TRBJ2-7; the match to TRBD2 covers 10 bases. The CDR3 is made up of 18 amino acids. Per the germline V gene, CDR1 is LNHDA and CDR2 is SQIVND (reference sequence). V gave up 1 base and J gave up 0 bases; unmatched junction bases: 9. The DNA read from the CDR3 is TGTGCCAGTAGTATAGGCCGGGGACTAGCGAGAAGCTCCTACGAG. Protein sequence: CASSIGRGLARSSYE. The whole CDR3 is CASSIGRGLARSSYEQYF.

This clone has at least ten counts. The CDR3 end lies 3 residues beyond the end of the read and is filled in from the germline J gene. V usage is TRBV5-5 and J usage is TRBJ1-5, with TRBD1 as a possible D gene (5 bases). This CDR3 comprises 15 residues. The ends were cut back, 4 bases at V and 3 bases at J, with 14 bases in the middle. The germline V gene encodes CDR1 SGHKS and CDR2 YYEKEE (reference sequence). The CDR3 bases that were read are TGTGCCAGCAGCCGAGGGGTTGGGTACAATCAGCCC. It is translated as CASSRGVGYNQP. The whole CDR3 sequence reads CASSRGVGYNQPQHF.

This clone was counted only a few times. Read data end 3 residues before the CDR3 end; the end is taken from the germline J gene. The chain couples TRBV20-1 to TRBJ1-2, with 10 bases that match TRBD1. Germline CDR1 is DFQATT and CDR2 is SNEGSKA (reference sequence). This CDR3 has 14 amino acids. V was pared by 6 bases and J by 7 bases, with 11 bases of the junction left unmatched. The CDR3 bases that were read are TGCAGTGCCGCGGCGACAGGGGGCTTTAGTGGC. Protein product: CSAAATGGFSG. The full CDR3 reads CSAAATGGFSGYTF.

This clone has a count of ten or more. The read finishes 3 residues shy of the CDR3 end, and the germline J gene is used to complete it. The same CDR3 also results from other DNA sequences found in this sample. This chain joins TRBV18 and TRBJ1-4; unclear D gene. The V end was cut by 3 bases, the J end by 0 bases, with 11 bases between. In germline, CDR1 is KGHSH, CDR2 LQKENI. CDR3 size: 16 residues. The CDR3 reads CASSPRGISTNEKLFF. The DNA read from the CDR3 is TGTGCCAGCTCACCCCGCGGGATTTCAACTAATGAAAAA.

This clone was detected many times. The read halts 3 residues ahead of the CDR3 end, with the missing end drawn from the germline J gene. The chain combines TRBV5-1 with TRBJ2-2; D unresolved. This CDR3 comprises 16 residues. Germline CDR1 is SGHRS and CDR2 is YFSETQ. V was pared by 0 bases and J by 7 bases, with 16 bases between. The CDR3 DNA, read in part, is TGCGCCAGCAGCTTGGAAGGAAGGGCGATTTACGGGGAG. Translated: CASSLEGRAIYGE. The whole CDR3 protein reads CASSLEGRAIYGELFF.

This clone came up a few times. The read ends 3 residues early relative to the CDR3; the germline J gene fills the gap. This chain links TRBV7-9 with TRBJ2-7, with 7 bases that match TRBD1. Per the germline V gene, CDR1 is SEHNR and CDR2 is FQNEAQ (reference sequence). CDR3 length: 15 residues. The trim removed 5 bases at V and 1 base at J, leaving 8 bases unmatched. This chain's CDR3 is CASSPTGTVSYEQYF. The sequenced part of the CDR3 DNA is TGTGCCAGCAGCCCAACCGGGACAGTATCCTACGAG.

The table lists this clone with many counts. The read gets to within 3 residues of the CDR3 end, and the germline J gene fills in the rest. The chain links TRBV5-6 to TRBJ1-6, with 7 positions matching TRBD1. Germline V gene data show CDR1 as SGHDT and CDR2 as YYEEEE. Unmatched junction bases numbered 10, after V lost 4 bases and J lost 9 bases. The CDR3 contains 15 residues. CDR3 bases read: TGTGCCAGCAGCCCTGAGACAGGGATGAGTTCACCC. This sequence encodes CASSPETGMSSP. In full, the CDR3 reads CASSPETGMSSPLHF.

A few counts support this clone. The read stops 3 residues short of the end of the CDR3; the missing end is completed from the germline J gene. The rearrangement links TRBV6-2 or TRBV6-3 to TRBJ2-2; TRBD2 matches at 10 bases. CDR3 size: 16 residues. Germline loops: CDR1 MNHEY, CDR2 SVGEGT. Unmatched junction bases numbered 8, after V lost 3 bases and J lost 7 bases. CDR3 DNA, as far as it was read: TGTGCCAGCAGTTATCCCGGACTAGCGGTTGGCGGGGAG. Protein product: CASSYPGLAVGGE. The complete CDR3 sequence is CASSYPGLAVGGELFF.

This clone came up a few times. The CDR3 goes on 3 residues after the read ends, and that part is filled in from the germline J gene. V gene TRBV2 combines with J gene TRBJ2-2; 8 bases match TRBD1. J was trimmed by 3 bases and V by 3 bases; bases with no gene match: 6. The CDR3 runs to 16 residues. In germline, CDR1 is SNHLY, CDR2 FYNNEI. CDR3 residues: CASSDRGRGHTGELFF. CDR3 DNA, as far as it was read: TGTGCCAGCAGTGATAGGGGCAGGGGGCACACCGGGGAG.